The 22 T cell receptor beta chains listed next were all sequenced from one sample in a study of blood T cell repertoires in COVID-19. The data were produced by immunoSEQ multiplex PCR, yet TCRdb's version contains in-frame clones alone and is incomplete. The sample holds 230,000 or so clones, about 88% seen once. Sequenced input: PBMCs or T cells enriched from blood (not recorded which). The receptors come from a woman in her thirties who had recovered from COVID-19.

Only one count was recorded for this clone. This chain uses TRBV4-2 with TRBJ1-6, with TRBD1 identical over 7 bases. Germline V CDR1 and CDR2: LGHNA, YNFKEQ. V gave up 2 bases and J gave up 8 bases; unmatched junction bases: 3. The CDR3 is made up of 14 amino acids. The CDR3 region has the DNA TGTGCCAGCAGCCAACAGGGGGATGATTCACCCCTCCACTTT. Its translation: CASSQQGDDSPLHF.

This clone was observed once. This rearrangement joins TRBV11-1 to TRBJ1-1; the D gene is possibly TRBD1 (5 bases). Germline V gene data show CDR1 as SGHAT and CDR2 as FQDESV (reference sequence). The CDR3 extends over 15 amino acids. The V end lost 5 bases, the J end lost 4 bases, and 17 bases lay between the germline ends. The CDR3 is CASSGQGGRVTEAFF. CDR3 DNA sequence: TGTGCCAGCAGCGGTCAGGGAGGCAGGGTCACTGAAGCTTTCTTT.

The chain has TRBV5-1 and TRBJ2-1, with 8 bases identical to TRBD2. This CDR3 contains 14 residues. Germline V gene lookup returns CDR1 SGHRS and CDR2 YFSETQ. The V gene end was trimmed by 4 bases and the J gene end by 7 bases; junction bases not matched to a gene: 7. The CDR3 nucleotides read TGCGCCAGCAGCCCGGGGGGGCATAGGAATGAGCAGTTCTTC. Translated: CASSPGGHRNEQFF. The variable domain in full, with the rest retrieved from reference TRBV5-1 and TRBJ2-1, is KAGVTQTPRYLIKTRGQQVTLSCSPISGHRSVSWYQQTPGQGLQFLFEYFSETQRNKGNFPGRFSGRQFSNSRSEMNVSTLELGDSALYLCASSPGGHRNEQFFGPGTRLTVL.

The chain employs TRBV20-1 and TRBJ1-3; possible D gene TRBD1, 6 bases. Per the germline V gene, CDR1 is DFQATT and CDR2 is SNEGSKA (reference sequence). This CDR3 has 17 residues. V dropped 3 bases and J dropped 0 bases, with 18 bases sitting between them. The chain's CDR3 is CSASGLRGGLSGNTIYF. The DNA of the CDR3 is TGCAGTGCTAGTGGCCTTCGGGGGGGGCTCTCTGGAAACACCATATATTTT.

The V gene is TRBV6-2 or TRBV6-3, the J gene TRBJ2-7, with D unresolved. CDR3 size: 15 residues. Deletions cut 1 base from V and 1 base from J, with 11 bases between. Germline V gene lookup returns CDR1 MNHEY and CDR2 SVGEGT. CDR3 sequence: CASSYLGRESYEQYF. The CDR3 coding sequence is TGTGCCAGCAGTTACTTGGGCAGAGAGTCCTACGAGCAGTACTTC.

This chain links TRBV6-2 or TRBV6-3 with TRBJ1-1; tentative D call: TRBD1 (6 bases). The CDR3 is 12 amino acids. Germline CDR1 and CDR2: MNHEY and SVGEGT. Trimming shortened V by 2 bases and J by 7 bases, and 8 bases separated the two germline ends. For the CDR3, the DNA is TGTGCCAGCAGTTACGCAGGGGATGAAGCTTTCTTT. Amino acid sequence: CASSYAGDEAFF.

The chain is built from TRBV7-9 and TRBJ1-3; D possibly corresponds to TRBD1 (5 bases). The V end was cut by 5 bases, the J end by 4 bases, with 18 bases between. The CDR3 has 16 residues. CDR1 and CDR2 (germline): SEHNR, FQNEAQ (reference sequence). This chain's CDR3 is CASSPSGGDTGNTIYF. For the CDR3, the DNA is TGTGCCAGCAGCCCTTCGGGAGGGGATACCGGAAACACCATATATTTT.

The chain links TRBV6-2 or TRBV6-3 to TRBJ1-2; 8 bases align to TRBD1. The CDR3 has 16 residues. CDR1 is MNHEY, CDR2 SVGEGT, per germline. Trimming cost V 0 bases and J 6 bases; bases outside gene matches: 9. CDR3 in amino acids: CASSYSGRGRLNGYTF. The CDR3 DNA reads TGTGCCAGCAGTTACTCGGGCAGGGGGCGCCTCAATGGCTACACCTTC.

The chain uses TRBV7-9 and TRBJ1-5; no clear D gene. Germline V gene lookup returns CDR1 SEHNR and CDR2 FQNEAQ (reference sequence). The germline V and J ends were trimmed by 2 bases and 4 bases, with 12 bases remaining between them. CDR3 length equals 15 residues. DNA for the CDR3: TGTGCCAGCAGCTTACTGGGCTCAGAGAATCAGCCCCAGCATTTT. Translated: CASSLLGSENQPQHF.

The rearrangement uses TRBV5-1 and TRBJ2-3, with 12 positions matching TRBD2. With V trimmed by 7 bases and J by 4 bases, 4 bases remained unmatched. Germline lookup yields CDR1 SGHRS and CDR2 YFSETQ. The CDR3 spans 14 residues. The CDR3 reads CASLPSGGADTQYF. CDR3 sequence (DNA): TGCGCCAGCCTACCTAGCGGGGGGGCAGATACGCAGTATTTT.

This chain uses TRBV19 with TRBJ1-2; possibly TRBD1 for D (5 bases). V was pared by 6 bases and J by 8 bases, with 31 bases between. CDR1 and CDR2 from the germline V gene are LNHDA and SQIVND (reference sequence). CDR3 length equals 18 residues. The CDR3 protein is CASSSQSVIMDIGGGYTF. The DNA of the CDR3 is TGTGCCAGTAGCAGCCAAAGCGTGATCATGGACATAGGTGGCGGCTACACCTTC.

This clone appeared once. The CDR3 loop is CASSPPDRATNEKLFF. The CDR3 coding sequence is TGTGCCAGCAGCCCCCCAGACAGAGCAACTAATGAAAAACTGTTTTTT. V is TRBV7-9 and J is TRBJ1-4, with D perhaps TRBD1 (5 bases). Germline V gene sequence: CDR1 SEHNR, CDR2 FQNEAQ (reference sequence). The CDR3 has 16 residues. The germline V and J ends were trimmed by 5 bases and 0 bases, with 13 bases remaining between them.

This rearrangement joins TRBV18 to TRBJ2-2, with D possibly being TRBD2 (5 bases). The V end was cut by 6 bases, the J end by 5 bases, with 13 bases between. CDR1 and CDR2 (germline): KGHSH, LQKENI. There are 14 residues in the CDR3. The CDR3 is CASSILRGTGELFF. The CDR3 DNA follows: TGTGCCAGCTCGATTCTCCGGGGAACCGGGGAGCTGTTTTTT.

This chain joins TRBV5-6 and TRBJ1-1; 11 positions match TRBD1. Germline values: CDR1 SGHDT, CDR2 YYEEEE. The CDR3 length is 17 residues. Trimming removed 0 bases from V and 2 bases from J; junction bases left unmatched: 6. CDR3 in amino acids: CASSLGGQGAINTEAFF. CDR3 bases: TGTGCCAGCAGCTTGGGAGGACAGGGGGCCATCAACACTGAAGCTTTCTTT. Based on the CDR3 plus reference TRBV5-6 and TRBJ1-1, the full variable domain is DAGVTQSPTHLIKTRGQQVTLRCSPKSGHDTVSWYQQALGQGPQFIFQYYEEEERQRGNFPDRFSGHQFPNYSSELNVNALLLGDSALYLCASSLGGQGAINTEAFFGQGTRLTVV.

This sequence joins TRBV19 and TRBJ2-2; D not certain. Germline CDR1 is LNHDA and CDR2 is SQIVND (reference sequence). The CDR3 is made up of 17 amino acids. V lost 3 bases, J lost 6 bases, and 20 bases lay in between. This chain's CDR3 is CASSMPAGSRGAGELFF. The CDR3 DNA sequence: TGTGCCAGTAGTATGCCCGCCGGGTCCCGAGGTGCCGGGGAGCTGTTTTTT.

This chain links TRBV4-1 with TRBJ1-2, with D possibly TRBD1 on 5 matching bases. The ends were cut back, 1 base at V and 0 bases at J, with 9 bases in the middle. CDR3 length: 15 residues. CDR1 and CDR2 from the germline V gene are MGHRA and YSYEKL. The CDR3 DNA follows: TGCGCCAGCAGCCAAGGCGGGGCCACTAACTATGGCTACACCTTC. As protein: CASSQGGATNYGYTF.

J is TRBJ1-2 and V is TRBV15; 7 positions agree with TRBD1. Germline V CDR1 and CDR2: LNHNV, YYDKDF (reference sequence). The J segment lost 2 bases and the V segment lost 0 bases, leaving 3 bases of the junction unmatched. This CDR3 is 15 amino acids long. CDR3 in DNA: TGTGCCACCAGCAGAGATAAGGGGGCGAACTATGGCTACACCTTC. As protein: CATSRDKGANYGYTF.

The V and J genes are TRBV5-4 and TRBJ1-2; 9 bases are a match to TRBD1. Germline assignment: CDR1 SGHNT and CDR2 YYREEE (reference sequence). The CDR3 is 13 amino acids. Trimming at V came to 4 bases and at J to 10 bases, leaving 8 bases not matched to a gene. CDR3 in DNA: TGTGCCAGCAGCCACGGACAGGGGACTGACTACACCTTC. It is translated as CASSHGQGTDYTF.

V usage is TRBV7-2 and J usage is TRBJ1-1, with D maybe TRBD1 (5 bases). Between the trimmed V and J ends, which lost 4 bases and 6 bases, there was a span of 9 bases. Germline V CDR1 and CDR2: SGHTA, FQGNSA. The CDR3 runs 12 residues. In DNA, the CDR3 is TGTGCCAGCAGCTACACAGGTTCTGAAGCTTTCTTT. Protein sequence: CASSYTGSEAFF.

V usage is TRBV4-3 and J usage is TRBJ1-2; 8 bases agree with TRBD1. V was pared by 4 bases and J by 5 bases, with 3 bases of the junction left unmatched. The V gene's germline CDR1 is LGHNA and CDR2 YSLEER. The CDR3 runs 13 residues. DNA of the CDR3: TGCGCCAGCAGCCCCGACAGGGGATATGGCTACACCTTC. Translation: CASSPDRGYGYTF.

The rearrangement links TRBV5-5 to TRBJ2-2, with D maybe TRBD1 (6 bases). Per the germline V gene, CDR1 is SGHKS and CDR2 is YYEKEE (reference sequence). V dropped 2 bases and J dropped 0 bases, with 20 bases sitting between them. The CDR3 consists of 19 residues. CDR3 in amino acids: CASSFIPIPGVTNTGELFF. The DNA of the CDR3 is TGTGCCAGCAGCTTCATACCGATTCCAGGGGTCACGAACACCGGGGAGCTGTTTTTT. The full variable domain, with the rest looked up from reference TRBV5-5 and TRBJ2-2, is DAGVTQSPTHLIKTRGQQVTLRCSPISGHKSVSWYQQVLGQGPQFIFQYYEKEERGRGNFPDRFSARQFPNYSSELNVNALLLGDSALYLCASSFIPIPGVTNTGELFFGEGSRLTVL.

This clone showed up just once. The genes are TRBV11-2 and TRBJ1-1; D gene uncertain. V was trimmed by 8 bases and J by 3 bases, leaving 10 bases between them. The CDR3 is 12 amino acids. Per the germline V gene, CDR1 is SGHAT and CDR2 is FQNNGV. CDR3 protein: CASGGGYTEAFF. The DNA for the CDR3 is TGTGCCAGCGGCGGAGGGTACACTGAAGCTTTCTTT.